This T cell receptor beta chain was sequenced in a study of identical twins. The CDR3 totals 14 residues. Germline V gene data show CDR1 as SGHVS and CDR2 as FNYEAQ. V was cut by 1 base and J by 2 bases, with 9 bases left in between. This clonotype was counted at least ten times. The antigen is undetermined. Regarding the study as a whole: Less excess twin sharing appeared in beta out-of-frame sequences.

A single record per CDR3 protein comes from TCRdb applying MiXCR to the 5' RACE reads. The sample yields approximately 230,000 distinct CDR3 sequences, 6.5% seen once. This sample also appeared in a second study, on T cells expressing NK-cell markers. This second study says: TCR beta repertoires came from sorted CD3+CD56+NKG2C+, CD3+CD56+NKG2C- and CD3+CD56-NKG2C+ T cells. Just one sequenced donor of eight was HCMV-seronegative, while seven were seropositive. Researchers report these clonotypes also headed the CD3+CD56-NKG2C+ fraction in several donors.

The chain combines TRBV7-6 with TRBJ2-7, with TRBD1 as a possible D gene (6 bases). Sequencing was done on a sample of CD8+ T cells sorted from blood. The receptor's source is a woman under 30 in good health. The chain's CDR3 is CASSLGTAAYEQYF. The CDR3, as DNA: TGTGCCAGCAGCTTAGGGACAGCTGCCTACGAGCAGTACTTC.